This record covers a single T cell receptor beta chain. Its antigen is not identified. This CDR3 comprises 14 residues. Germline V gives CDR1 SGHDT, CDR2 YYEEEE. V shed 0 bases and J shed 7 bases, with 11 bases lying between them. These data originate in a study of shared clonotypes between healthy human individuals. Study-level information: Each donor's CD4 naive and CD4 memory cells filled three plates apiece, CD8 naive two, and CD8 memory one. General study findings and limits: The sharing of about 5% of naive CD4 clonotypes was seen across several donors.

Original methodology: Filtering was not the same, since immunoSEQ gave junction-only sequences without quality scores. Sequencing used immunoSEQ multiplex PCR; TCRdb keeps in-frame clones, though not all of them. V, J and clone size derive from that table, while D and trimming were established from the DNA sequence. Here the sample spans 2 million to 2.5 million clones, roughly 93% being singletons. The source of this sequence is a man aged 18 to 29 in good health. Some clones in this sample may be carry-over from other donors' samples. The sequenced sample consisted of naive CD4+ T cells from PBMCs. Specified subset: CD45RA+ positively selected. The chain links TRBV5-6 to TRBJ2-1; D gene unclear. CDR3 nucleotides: TGTGCCAGCAGCTTGGCCGGCCCAGCAAATGAGCAGTTCTTC. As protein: CASSLAGPANEQFF.